These T cell receptor beta chains were read from a single sample in a study of identifying expanded T cells in peripheral blood. This table comes from immunoSEQ multiplex PCR, and its TCRdb copy is limited to in-frame clones, with some not included. Seen here are about 100,000 clones, approximately 90% observed once, and the top ten hold 13% to 15%. Sequenced: blood. These receptors originate from a person aged 18 to 70 in good health. Each CDR3 is given with its conserved first and last residue. The D gene is left open where the match is weak. A clone size is listed for some rows: how often the clone was seen (once, few, many), or a class if it is expanded.

v_gene: TRBV27; len: 19; d_gene: TRBD2; j_gene: TRBJ2-1; abundance: -; CDR3nt: TGTGCCAGCAGTTTATCCCCGAGCTTACGACTAGCGGAGGACAATGAGCAGTTCTTC; CDR3aa: CASSLSPSLRLAEDNEQFF
v_gene: TRBV5-1; len: 16; d_gene: -; j_gene: TRBJ1-3; abundance: -; CDR3nt: TGCGCCAGCAGTTTTTCAGGGGTCCACTCTGGAAACACCATATATTTT; CDR3aa: CASSFSGVHSGNTIYF
v_gene: TRBV7-8; len: 14; d_gene: -; j_gene: TRBJ2-1; abundance: -; CDR3nt: TGTGCCAGCAGCTTAGGGCCAGTCTACAATGAGCAGTTCTTC; CDR3aa: CASSLGPVYNEQFF
v_gene: TRBV7-9; len: 13; d_gene: -; j_gene: TRBJ1-2; abundance: -; CDR3nt: TGTGCCAGCAGCTCGGGACAAGGGGATGGCTACACCTTC; CDR3aa: CASSSGQGDGYTF
v_gene: TRBV7-2; len: 15; d_gene: -; j_gene: TRBJ1-5; abundance: -; CDR3nt: TGTGCCAGCAACTCCGGCGGCGTTAGCAATCAGCCCCAGCATTTT; CDR3aa: CASNSGGVSNQPQHF
v_gene: TRBV10-3; len: 10; d_gene: -; j_gene: TRBJ2-3; abundance: -; CDR3nt: TGTGCCATCAGTTCCGATACGCAGTATTTT; CDR3aa: CAISSDTQYF
v_gene: TRBV11-3; len: 14; d_gene: -; j_gene: TRBJ2-7; abundance: -; CDR3nt: TGTGCCAGCAGCTTACAGGGATACTCCTACGAGCAGTACTTC; CDR3aa: CASSLQGYSYEQYF
v_gene: TRBV4-1; len: 12; d_gene: -; j_gene: TRBJ2-1; abundance: -; CDR3nt: TGCGCCAGCAGCCAAGTTAACAATGAGCAGTTCTTC; CDR3aa: CASSQVNNEQFF
v_gene: TRBV4-2; len: 14; d_gene: -; j_gene: TRBJ2-3; abundance: -; CDR3nt: TGTGCCAGCAGTCAGGGGGGGTTTACAGATACGCAGTATTTT; CDR3aa: CASSQGGFTDTQYF
v_gene: TRBV6-5; len: 15; d_gene: -; j_gene: TRBJ1-1; abundance: -; CDR3nt: TGTGCCAGCAGTTACACCCCTGTGGGGAACACTGAAGCTTTCTTT; CDR3aa: CASSYTPVGNTEAFF
v_gene: TRBV5-6; len: 16; d_gene: -; j_gene: TRBJ1-2; abundance: few; CDR3nt: TGTGCCAGCAGCTCTACGTGGACGACTACTAACTATGGCTACACCTTC; CDR3aa: CASSSTWTTTNYGYTF
v_gene: TRBV5-6; len: 16; d_gene: TRBD1; j_gene: TRBJ1-5; abundance: -; CDR3nt: TGTGCCAGCAGCTCCTGGAACAGGGGTAGCAATCAGCCCCAGCATTTT; CDR3aa: CASSSWNRGSNQPQHF
v_gene: TRBV4-1; len: 13; d_gene: -; j_gene: TRBJ2-1; abundance: -; CDR3nt: TGCGCCAGCAGCCAAGCGATTTACAATGAGCAGTTCTTC; CDR3aa: CASSQAIYNEQFF
v_gene: TRBV21-1; len: 13; d_gene: -; j_gene: TRBJ1-4; abundance: -; CDR3nt: TGTGCCGGCTTAGAAGGAGATAATGAAAAACTGTTTTTT; CDR3aa: CAGLEGDNEKLFF
v_gene: TRBV19; len: 12; d_gene: -; j_gene: TRBJ1-1; abundance: once; CDR3nt: TGTGCCAGTAGTACAGGGTACACTGAAGCTTTCTTT; CDR3aa: CASSTGYTEAFF